The present T cell receptor (beta chain) was sequenced within a study of cytomegalovirus exposure and HLA in healthy donors. Turning to the study itself: Earlier sequencing of 150 million to 200 million T cells yielded 90 million to 140 million unique TCR beta sequences.

On this clone itself: Antigen: not known.

Regarding the study as a whole: TRBV6-2, TRBV6-3 and other indistinguishable V segments were excluded. The study reported that TCR beta sequences accurately predicted HLA-A and HLA-B alleles in most subjects.

This PCR relied on a set of 60 Vbeta primers and 13 Jbeta primers. Original handling: An analysis performed later counted 72 million or so unique TCR beta chains (roughly 10 million of them shared). TCRdb's table, derived via immunoSEQ multiplex PCR, lists solely in-frame clones and lacks some. That table supplies the V and J calls and clone size; D and trimming were determined from the DNA. The sample shows about 98,000 clones, about 81% of them seen only once. The CDR3 is 13 residues long. V was clipped by 2 bases and J by 3 bases, with 5 bases between them. Germline CDR1 reads SGHTA; CDR2 reads FQGNSA.

Sequenced input: PBMCs. This chain joins TRBV7-2 and TRBJ1-3; D not certain. The TCR was taken from a man aged 40-50 years in good health and CMV-seronegative. The CDR3 region is CASSLQFGNTIYF. CDR3 bases: TGTGCCAGCAGCTTACAGTTTGGAAACACCATATATTTT.